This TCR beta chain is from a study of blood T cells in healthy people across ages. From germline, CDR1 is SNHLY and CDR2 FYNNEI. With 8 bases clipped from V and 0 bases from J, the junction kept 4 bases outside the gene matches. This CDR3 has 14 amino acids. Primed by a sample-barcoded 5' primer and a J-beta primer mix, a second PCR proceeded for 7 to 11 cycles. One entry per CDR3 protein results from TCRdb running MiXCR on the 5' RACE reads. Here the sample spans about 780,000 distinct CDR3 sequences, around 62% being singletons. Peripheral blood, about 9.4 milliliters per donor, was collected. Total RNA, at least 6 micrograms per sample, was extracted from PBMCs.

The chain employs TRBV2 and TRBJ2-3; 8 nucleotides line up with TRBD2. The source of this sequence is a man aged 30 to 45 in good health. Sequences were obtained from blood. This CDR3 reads CASQREPSTDTQYF. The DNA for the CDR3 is TGTGCCAGCCAGCGGGAGCCTAGCACAGATACGCAGTATTTT. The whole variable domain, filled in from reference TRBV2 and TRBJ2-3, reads EPEVTQTPSHQVTQMGQEVILRCVPISNHLYFYWYRQILGQKVEFLVSFYNNEISEKSEIFDDQFSVERPDGSNFTLKIRSTKLEDSAMYFCASQREPSTDTQYFGPGTRLTVL.